The rows below give T cell receptor beta chains drawn from one sample of a study of T cells after yellow fever vaccination. Each CDR3 protein is one row after TCRdb ran MiXCR on the 5' RACE reads. The top ten hold about 14% of the sample, which has 450,000 to 600,000 distinct CDR3 sequences, 13% seen once. The sequenced sample was PBMCs, obtained on the day of the yellow fever booster vaccination. These receptors were taken from a man aged 25 to 40 who received the YFV17D yellow fever vaccine. Each CDR3 is given with its conserved first and last residue. D genes are given only for firm matches. The size entry is marked missing in some rows and otherwise reads once, few, many or a size class.

V gene	J gene	clone size	D gene	CDR3 DNA	CDR3 protein
TRBV7-2	TRBJ2-1	many	.	TGTGCCTCCCGTGGGGAAGGAGCGGGCAATGAGCAGTTCTTC	CASRGEGAGNEQFF
TRBV19	TRBJ1-5	.	.	TGTGCCAGTGGGAGGCAGCCCCAGCATTTT	CASGRQPQHF
TRBV6-1	TRBJ2-2	.	.	TGTGCCAGCACGCCCCCCGGGGGAGCCGGGGAGCTGTTTTTT	CASTPPGGAGELFF
TRBV5-1	TRBJ2-7	few	.	TGCGCCAGCAGCTTGGCCGTAGGGGCCAGCTCCTACGAGCAGTACTTC	CASSLAVGASSYEQYF
TRBV9	TRBJ2-3	.	.	TGTGCCAGCAGCGTCCAGGCTAGCGCGAACACAGATACGCAGTATTTT	CASSVQASANTDTQYF
TRBV20-1	TRBJ2-1	many	.	TGCAGTGCTAGGGATCTCGACAATGAGCAGTTCTTC	CSARDLDNEQFF
TRBV20-1	TRBJ2-5	.	.	TGCAGTGCTATCTGGGGGGTTGCAGAGACCCAGTACTTC	CSAIWGVAETQYF
TRBV4-3	TRBJ2-1	many	.	TGCGCCAGCAGCCAAGATTACGGATACAATGAGCAGTTCTTC	CASSQDYGYNEQFF
TRBV5-6	TRBJ2-3	.	TRBD1	TGTGCCAGCAGCTTCCCAGGGGGAGCAGATACGCAGTATTTT	CASSFPGGADTQYF
TRBV23-1	TRBJ2-7	.	.	TGCGCCAGCAGTCAAGCCGGGACGGGGCCGATAAGGGGATACTACGAGCAGTACTTC	CASSQAGTGPIRGYYEQYF
TRBV7-9	TRBJ2-7	.	TRBD1	TGTGCCAGCCTGGGACAGGACTCCTACGAGCAGTACTTC	CASLGQDSYEQYF
TRBV15	TRBJ1-1	few	.	TGTGCCACCAGCAGAGACAGGAAGGGGACTGAAGCTTTCTTT	CATSRDRKGTEAFF
TRBV7-9	TRBJ2-4	.	TRBD1	TGTGCCAGCAGCCCGACAAGGACAGGGGGCAAAAACATTCAGTACTTC	CASSPTRTGGKNIQYF
TRBV30	TRBJ2-3	few	.	TGTGCCTGGAGTCGGGGGGCTACAGATACGCAGTATTTT	CAWSRGATDTQYF
TRBV4-3	TRBJ2-7	many	TRBD2	TGCGCCAGCCGAAAAAGGGGACTACGAGCAAGAGAGCAGTACTTC	CASRKRGLRAREQYF
TRBV20-1	TRBJ1-2	.	.	TGCAGTGCTCAGGGGCCAGGCTATGGCTACACCTTC	CSAQGPGYGYTF
TRBV18	TRBJ2-7	few	TRBD2	TGTGCCAGCTCACGAGGGACTAGCGGGAGGTTTGAGCAGTACTTC	CASSRGTSGRFEQYF
TRBV3-1	TRBJ1-4	few	.	TGTGCCAGCAGCCAAGATTTGGACGGCGAAAAACTGTTTTTT	CASSQDLDGEKLFF
TRBV2	TRBJ2-2	.	TRBD2	TGTGCCAGCACCCCGACTAGCGGGAGTGGGGAGCTGTTTTTT	CASTPTSGSGELFF
TRBV6-6	TRBJ2-7	.	TRBD2	TGTGCCAGCAGTGCTCTAGCGGCCTACGAGCAGTACTTC	CASSALAAYEQYF
TRBV20-1	TRBJ2-1	few	TRBD2	TGCAGTGCTAGGGGACTAGTCAAAGAGCAGTTCTTC	CSARGLVKEQFF
TRBV20-1	TRBJ2-5	.	.	TGCAGTGCTAGACCCTCTCTAGAGACCCAGTACTTC	CSARPSLETQYF
TRBV23-1	TRBJ2-5	few	.	TGCGATCCGTGGAGCCAGACCCAGTACTTC	CDPWSQTQYF
TRBV3-1	TRBJ2-7	many	TRBD1	TGTGCCAGCAGCCAGCGGAGAAACAGGGGGATCAACGAGCAGTACTTC	CASSQRRNRGINEQYF
TRBV5-1	TRBJ2-5	few	TRBD1	TGCGCCAGCAGCCCCGGGACAGGCCTGGGGTTACGGGAGACCCAGTACTTC	CASSPGTGLGLRETQYF
TRBV19	TRBJ1-1	.	.	TGTGCCAGTAGTGGCAGGGTGGCTGAAGCTTTCTTT	CASSGRVAEAFF
TRBV9	TRBJ2-3	.	.	TGTGCCAGCAGCGTGGTGGGCGGCCGCACAGATACGCAGTATTTT	CASSVVGGRTDTQYF
TRBV27	TRBJ2-7	few	TRBD1	TGTGCCAGCACGGGACAGGGGTACTACGAGCAGTACTTC	CASTGQGYYEQYF
TRBV14	TRBJ2-5	few	TRBD2	TGTGCCAGCAGCCAATATCTTGCTAGCGGGAGACAGACCCAGTACTTC	CASSQYLASGRQTQYF
TRBV11-2	TRBJ2-3	.	.	TGTGCCAGCAGCTTAGAGGGTCGGCGGCGTAGCACAGATACGCAGTATTTT	CASSLEGRRRSTDTQYF
TRBV28	TRBJ2-7	.	.	TGTGCCAGCAGCGAGGGACTCTCCTACGAGCAGTACTTC	CASSEGLSYEQYF
TRBV28	TRBJ2-5	many	.	TGTGCCAGCAGCCCCAGGGGGGCCCAAGAGACCCAGTACTTC	CASSPRGAQETQYF
TRBV2	TRBJ2-2	.	.	TGTGCCAGCAGCCCCCCCCGGGGGGCGTTGACCGGGGAGCTGTTTTTT	CASSPPRGALTGELFF
TRBV7-7	TRBJ2-1	few	TRBD1	TGTGCCAGCAGCCAGACAGGGATGGGGGTTGATGAGCAGTTCTTC	CASSQTGMGVDEQFF
TRBV10-3	TRBJ2-3	.	TRBD2	TGTGCCACTACCCTCGGGGGGGGAGAATCAGATACGCAGTATTTT	CATTLGGGESDTQYF
TRBV20-1	TRBJ2-1	.	TRBD2	TGCAGTGCTACATCCGGGACTAGCGGGAGGGCCTACAATGAGCAGTTCTTC	CSATSGTSGRAYNEQFF
TRBV5-4	TRBJ2-7	few	.	TGTGCCAGCAGCTTGGAACTTGAGCAGTACTTC	CASSLELEQYF
TRBV6-5	TRBJ2-1	many	.	TGTGCCAGCACTTTTCTCTCGGGCGCGAATGAGCAGTTCTTC	CASTFLSGANEQFF
TRBV4-2	TRBJ2-1	few	.	TGTGCCAGCAGCCAATCACAGGTAGATGAGCAGTTCTTC	CASSQSQVDEQFF
TRBV7-2	TRBJ2-1	.	TRBD2	TGTGCCAGCAGCTTAGCGGGAACGGGAGGAGCCAATGAGCAGTTCTTC	CASSLAGTGGANEQFF
TRBV20-1	TRBJ2-3	.	.	TGCAGTGCTAGTGGGCAGGGAAGCACAGATACGCAGTATTTT	CSASGQGSTDTQYF
TRBV15	TRBJ2-7	few	.	TGTGCCACCAGCAGGGCCCCCACAGGGTTCGGCTACGAGCAGTACTTC	CATSRAPTGFGYEQYF
TRBV6-1	TRBJ2-3	.	.	TGTGCCACCTCGGACAGTTTCACAGATACGCAGTATTTT	CATSDSFTDTQYF
TRBV9	TRBJ2-3	.	TRBD2	TGTGCCAGCAGCGTATCCTTGGCAGGCGGGAGAGGGACAGATACGCAGTATTTT	CASSVSLAGGRGTDTQYF
TRBV7-2	TRBJ2-1	few	.	TGTGCCAGCAGCTTAGTTGGGGGTGCCACCTACAATGAGCAGTTCTTC	CASSLVGGATYNEQFF
TRBV7-8	TRBJ2-1	few	.	TGTGCCAGCAGCGCATCGCTGAATGAGCAGTTCTTC	CASSASLNEQFF
TRBV7-2	TRBJ2-3	few	TRBD2	TGTGCCAGCAGCTTATCGCCCGGGGGGGTCACAGATACGCAGTATTTT	CASSLSPGGVTDTQYF
TRBV19	TRBJ2-1	.	TRBD2	TGTGCCAGTATGCTAACTAGCGGGAGGGCTGAGAATGAGCAGTTCTTC	CASMLTSGRAENEQFF
TRBV7-2	TRBJ2-1	few	.	TGTGCCAGCAGCTCGATGCAAAACAATGAGCAGTTCTTC	CASSSMQNNEQFF
TRBV7-2	TRBJ2-5	.	.	TGTGCCAGCAGCTTAGCCCCGGTCCCAGCCCAGTACTTC	CASSLAPVPAQYF
TRBV20-1	TRBJ2-3	.	TRBD2	TGCAGTGCCCATAGCGGGAGGGAGCACACAGATACGCAGTATTTT	CSAHSGREHTDTQYF
TRBV5-1	TRBJ1-1	.	.	TGCGCCAGCAGACAACAAGAGAACACTGAAGCTTTCTTT	CASRQQENTEAFF